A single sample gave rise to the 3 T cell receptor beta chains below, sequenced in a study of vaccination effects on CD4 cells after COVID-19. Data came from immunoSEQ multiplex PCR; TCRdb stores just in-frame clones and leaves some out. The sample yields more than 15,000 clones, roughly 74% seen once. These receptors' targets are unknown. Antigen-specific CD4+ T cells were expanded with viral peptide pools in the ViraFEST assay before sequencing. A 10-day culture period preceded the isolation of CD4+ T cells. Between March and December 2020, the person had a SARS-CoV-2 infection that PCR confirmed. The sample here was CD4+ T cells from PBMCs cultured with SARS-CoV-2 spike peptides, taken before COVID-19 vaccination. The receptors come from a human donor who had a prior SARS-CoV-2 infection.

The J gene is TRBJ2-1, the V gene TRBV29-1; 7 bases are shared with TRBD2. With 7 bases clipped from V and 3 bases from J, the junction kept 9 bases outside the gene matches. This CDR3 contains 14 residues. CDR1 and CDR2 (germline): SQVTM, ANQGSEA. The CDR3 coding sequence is TGCAGCGCCATCGGGCTAGCGGACTACAATGAGCAGTTCTTC. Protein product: CSAIGLADYNEQFF.

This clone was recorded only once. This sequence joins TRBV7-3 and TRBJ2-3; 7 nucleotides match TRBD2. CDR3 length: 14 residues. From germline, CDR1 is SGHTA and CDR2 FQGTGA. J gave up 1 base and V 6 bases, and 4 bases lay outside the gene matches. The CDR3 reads CASSRSGGTDTQYF. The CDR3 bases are TGTGCCAGCAGTCGCAGCGGGGGCACAGATACGCAGTATTTT.

The CDR3 spells CASSLVVPGYNEQFF. The DNA of the CDR3 is TGTGCCAGCAGCTTAGTAGTTCCGGGATACAATGAGCAGTTCTTC. The J gene is TRBJ2-1, the V gene TRBV11-2; D may be TRBD2 (5 bases). V gave up 1 base and J gave up 4 bases, with 11 bases separating them. Germline V gene lookup returns CDR1 SGHAT and CDR2 FQNNGV. This CDR3 spans 15 amino acids.